These 14 T cell receptor beta chains originate from one sample sequenced in a study of Ad26.COV2.S vaccination and SARS-CoV-2 variants. This table comes from immunoSEQ multiplex PCR, and its TCRdb copy is limited to in-frame clones, with some not included. The data show around 310,000 clones, around 90% seen once. The treatment was: over 15 received Ad26.COV2.S at low or high dose, single or two shots; five or six received placebo; per-sample allocation not given. The study sampled participants on day 63 after the first vaccine or placebo injection. Here the sequenced sample was peripheral blood, taken in a trial of Ad26.COV2.S vaccine versus placebo. The receptors were gathered from a person between 18 and 65 years old who received the Ad26.COV2.S COVID-19 vaccine or a placebo.

The chain is built from TRBV27 and TRBJ1-5, with D hard to call. The V end was cut by 6 bases, the J end by 2 bases, with 8 bases between. The CDR3 spans 13 residues. Germline lookup yields CDR1 MNHEY and CDR2 SMNVEV (reference sequence). The CDR3 is CASRGRGNQPQHF. CDR3 DNA: TGTGCCAGCAGAGGCCGTGGCAATCAGCCCCAGCATTTT.

The V gene is TRBV19, the J gene TRBJ1-2, with no clear D. This CDR3 contains 15 residues. V was clipped by 1 base and J by 2 bases, with 11 bases between them. The germline CDR1 and CDR2 sequences are LNHDA and SQIVND (reference sequence). This chain's CDR3 is CASSIVEGANYGYTF. CDR3 bases: TGTGCCAGTAGTATAGTTGAGGGAGCGAACTATGGCTACACCTTC.

This rearrangement joins TRBV7-8 to TRBJ1-2, with unresolved D. The germline gives CDR1 SGHVS, CDR2 FQNEAQ. The CDR3 totals 14 residues. Between the trimmed V and J ends, which lost 1 base and 4 bases, there was a span of 10 bases. CDR3 sequence (DNA): TGTGCCAGCAGCTTAGGAGACGGACCCTATGGCTACACCTTC. It is translated as CASSLGDGPYGYTF.

The chain recombines TRBV6-5 with TRBJ1-1, with D possibly being TRBD1 (6 bases). The CDR3 extends over 14 amino acids. Trimming left V 0 bases short and J 5 bases short, with 10 bases between. Germline CDR1 MNHEY, CDR2 SVGAGI. The DNA of the CDR3 is TGTGCCAGCAGTTACTCGGACAGTTTGACTGAAGCTTTCTTT. Amino acid sequence: CASSYSDSLTEAFF.

The rearrangement links TRBV10-3 to TRBJ1-2; D possibly corresponds to TRBD1 (5 bases). Trimming shortened V by 0 bases and J by 9 bases, and 17 bases separated the two germline ends. CDR1 and CDR2 from the germline V gene are ENHRY and SYGVKD. CDR3 length equals 15 residues. CDR3 in DNA: TGTGCCATCAGTGAGTCGGGGGGACCAGGGATCCGCTACACCTTC. Amino acid sequence: CAISESGGPGIRYTF.

The chain has TRBV23-1 and TRBJ1-6; TRBD1 agrees at 11 bases. TRBV23-1 is an ORF; its function is uncertain. V shed 4 bases, J shed 9 bases, and the junction held 8 bases outside the gene matches. The CDR3 runs to 16 residues. CDR3 sequence (DNA): TGCGCCAGCAGTCGTAGGGACAGGGGGTCGCGTTCACCCCTCCACTTT. Protein: CASSRRDRGSRSPLHF.

The chain combines TRBV18 with TRBJ2-3; D gene ambiguous. Per the germline V gene, CDR1 is KGHSH and CDR2 is LQKENI. With 3 bases removed from V and 2 bases from J, the gap between germline ends came to 6 bases. CDR3 length: 13 residues. The CDR3 DNA reads as TGTGCCAGCTCACCCGACAACACAGATACGCAGTATTTT. It is translated as CASSPDNTDTQYF.

The chain joins TRBV7-3 to TRBJ2-1, with TRBD2 as a possible D gene (6 bases). The CDR3 has 15 residues. Deletions cut 3 bases from V and 0 bases from J, with 9 bases between. Looked up from germline, CDR1 is SGHTA and CDR2 is FQGTGA. The CDR3, as DNA: TGTGCCAGCAGCTTCGACGGGAGCTCCTACAATGAGCAGTTCTTC. Its translation is CASSFDGSSYNEQFF.

The chain has TRBV27 and TRBJ2-1; D perhaps matches TRBD2 (5 bases). The CDR3 covers 15 residues. CDR1 and CDR2 from the germline V gene are MNHEY and SMNVEV (reference sequence). Deletions cut 8 bases from V and 10 bases from J, with 24 bases between. The CDR3 loop reads CASCPRTSACVEQFF. CDR3 bases: TGTGCCAGCTGCCCAAGGACTTCGGCATGTGTGGAGCAGTTCTTC.

This clone was observed once. This chain's CDR3 is CASSYTGGGSEAFF. The CDR3 DNA sequence: TGTGCCAGCAGTTATACAGGGGGTGGATCTGAAGCTTTCTTT. The V gene is TRBV6-2 or TRBV6-3, the J gene TRBJ1-1, with TRBD1 identical over 8 bases. The CDR3 is 14 residues long. Germline CDR1 and CDR2: MNHEY and SVGEGT. J gave up 6 bases and V 3 bases, and 6 bases lay outside the gene matches.

The chain couples TRBV7-2 to TRBJ1-1; TRBD1 is a possible D gene (5 bases). V gave up 2 bases and J gave up 6 bases, with 13 bases separating them. This CDR3 spans 14 amino acids. The germline V gene has CDR1 SGHTA and CDR2 FQGNSA. The CDR3, as DNA: TGTGCCAGCAGCTTACAGGGAGCAGTCTCTGAAGCTTTCTTT. This codes for CASSLQGAVSEAFF.

The CDR3 region is CASSIAPELEAFF. Written as DNA, the CDR3 is TGTGCCAGTAGTATAGCGCCCGAACTTGAAGCTTTCTTT. The chain links TRBV19 to TRBJ1-1; D unresolved. The CDR3 contains 13 residues. Germline V gene data show CDR1 as LNHDA and CDR2 as SQIVND (reference sequence). Trimming removed 1 base from V and 7 bases from J, with 10 bases in between.

J is TRBJ1-4 and V is TRBV29-1; no reliable D call. With 0 bases removed from V and 0 bases from J, the gap between germline ends came to 11 bases. The CDR3 consists of 16 residues. Germline V gene data show CDR1 as SQVTM and CDR2 as ANQGSEA. This chain's CDR3 is CSVEDSRGPTNEKLFF. The DNA of the CDR3 is TGCAGCGTTGAAGACAGCAGAGGACCAACTAATGAAAAACTGTTTTTT. Together with reference TRBV29-1 and TRBJ1-4, the CDR3 gives the full variable domain: SAVISQKPSRDICQRGTSLTIQCQVDSQVTMMFWYRQQPGQSLTLIATANQGSEATYESGFVIDKFPISRPNLTFSTLTVSNMSPEDSSIYLCSVEDSRGPTNEKLFFGSGTQLSVL.

The chain uses TRBV13 and TRBJ1-2; D unresolved. CDR1 is PRHDT and CDR2 is FYEKMQ in the germline V gene (reference sequence). This CDR3 is 19 amino acids long. With 1 base removed from V and 2 bases from J, the gap between germline ends came to 23 bases. CDR3: CASSLEVGVTPSSNYGYTF. The CDR3 DNA follows: TGTGCCAGCAGCTTAGAAGTTGGAGTTACTCCCAGTTCCAACTATGGCTACACCTTC.